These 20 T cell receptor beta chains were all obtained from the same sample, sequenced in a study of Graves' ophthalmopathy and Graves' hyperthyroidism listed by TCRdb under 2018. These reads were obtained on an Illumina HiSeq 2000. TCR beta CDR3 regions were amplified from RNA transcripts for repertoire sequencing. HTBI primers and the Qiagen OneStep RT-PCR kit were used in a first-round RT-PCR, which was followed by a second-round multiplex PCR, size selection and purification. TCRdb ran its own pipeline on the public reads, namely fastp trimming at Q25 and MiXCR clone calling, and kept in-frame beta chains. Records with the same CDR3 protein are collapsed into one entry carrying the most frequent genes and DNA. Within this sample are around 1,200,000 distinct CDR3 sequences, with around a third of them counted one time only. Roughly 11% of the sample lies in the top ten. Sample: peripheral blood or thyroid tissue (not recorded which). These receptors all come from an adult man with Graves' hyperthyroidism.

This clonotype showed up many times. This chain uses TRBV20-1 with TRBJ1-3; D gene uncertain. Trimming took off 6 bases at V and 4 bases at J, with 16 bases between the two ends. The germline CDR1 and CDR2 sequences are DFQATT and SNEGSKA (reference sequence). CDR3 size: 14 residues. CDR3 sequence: CSAKMAGSGNTIYF. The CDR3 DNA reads TGCAGTGCCAAAATGGCGGGGTCCGGAAACACCATATATTTT.

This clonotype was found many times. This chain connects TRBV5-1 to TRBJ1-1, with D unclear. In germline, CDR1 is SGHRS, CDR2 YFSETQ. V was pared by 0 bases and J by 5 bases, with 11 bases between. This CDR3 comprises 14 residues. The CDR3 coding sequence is TGCGCCAGCAGCTTGGTTCCCGTTGGGACTGAAGCTTTCTTT. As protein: CASSLVPVGTEAFF.

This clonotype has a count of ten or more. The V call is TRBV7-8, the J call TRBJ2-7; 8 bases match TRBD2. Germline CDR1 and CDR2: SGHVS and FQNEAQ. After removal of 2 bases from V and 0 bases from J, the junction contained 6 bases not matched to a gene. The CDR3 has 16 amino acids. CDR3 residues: CASSLQASGFSYEQYF. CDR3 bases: TGTGCCAGCAGCTTACAAGCTAGCGGGTTCTCCTACGAGCAGTACTTC. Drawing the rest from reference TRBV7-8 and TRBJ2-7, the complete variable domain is GAGVSQSPRYKVAKRGQDVALRCDPISGHVSLFWYQQALGQGPEFLTYFQNEAQLDKSGLPSDRFFAERPEGSVSTLKIQRTQQEDSAVYLCASSLQASGFSYEQYFGPGTRLTVT.

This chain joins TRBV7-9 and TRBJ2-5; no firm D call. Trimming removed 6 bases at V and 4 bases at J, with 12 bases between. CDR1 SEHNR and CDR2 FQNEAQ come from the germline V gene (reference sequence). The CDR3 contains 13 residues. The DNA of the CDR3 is TGTGCCAGCAGACTAAGGGTCGGAGAGACCCAGTACTTC. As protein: CASRLRVGETQYF. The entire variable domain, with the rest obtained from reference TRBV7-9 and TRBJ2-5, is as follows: DTGVSQNPRHKITKRGQNVTFRCDPISEHNRLYWYRQTLGQGPEFLTYFQNEAQLEKSRLLSDRFSAERPKGSFSTLEIQRTEQGDSAMYLCASRLRVGETQYFGPGTRLLVL.

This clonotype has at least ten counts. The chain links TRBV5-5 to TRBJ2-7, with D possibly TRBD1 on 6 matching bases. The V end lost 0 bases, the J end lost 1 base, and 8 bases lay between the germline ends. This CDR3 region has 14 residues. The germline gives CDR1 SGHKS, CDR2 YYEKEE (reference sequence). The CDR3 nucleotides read TGTGCCAGCAGCTTGGGACAGGTGTCCTACGAGCAGTACTTC. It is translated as CASSLGQVSYEQYF.

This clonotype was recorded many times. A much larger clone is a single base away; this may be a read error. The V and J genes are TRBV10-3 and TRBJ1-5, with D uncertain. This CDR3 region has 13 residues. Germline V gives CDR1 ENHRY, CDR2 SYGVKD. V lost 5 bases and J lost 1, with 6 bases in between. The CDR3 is CAISWNSNQPQHF. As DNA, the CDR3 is TGTGCCATCAGTTGGAACAGCAATCAGCCCCAGCATTTT.

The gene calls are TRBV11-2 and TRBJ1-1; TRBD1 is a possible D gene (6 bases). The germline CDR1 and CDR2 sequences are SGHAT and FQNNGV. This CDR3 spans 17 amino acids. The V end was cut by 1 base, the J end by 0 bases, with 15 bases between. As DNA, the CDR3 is TGTGCCAGCAGCTTAGTGGGGCCCGGGACACTGAACACTGAAGCTTTCTTT. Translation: CASSLVGPGTLNTEAFF.

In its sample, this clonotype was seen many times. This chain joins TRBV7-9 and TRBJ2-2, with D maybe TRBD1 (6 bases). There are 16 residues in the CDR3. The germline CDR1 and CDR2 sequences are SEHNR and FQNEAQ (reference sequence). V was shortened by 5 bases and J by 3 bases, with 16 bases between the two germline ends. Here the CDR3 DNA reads TGTGCCAGCAGCCGACGTGTAGGACAGTACACCGGGGAGCTGTTTTTT. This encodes CASSRRVGQYTGELFF.

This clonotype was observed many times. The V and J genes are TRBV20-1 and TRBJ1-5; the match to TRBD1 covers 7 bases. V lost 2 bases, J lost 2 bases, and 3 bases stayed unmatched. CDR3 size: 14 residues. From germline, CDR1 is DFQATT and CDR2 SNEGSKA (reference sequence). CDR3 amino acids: CSARRTGRNQPQHF. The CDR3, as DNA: TGCAGTGCTAGACGGACAGGTCGCAATCAGCCCCAGCATTTT.

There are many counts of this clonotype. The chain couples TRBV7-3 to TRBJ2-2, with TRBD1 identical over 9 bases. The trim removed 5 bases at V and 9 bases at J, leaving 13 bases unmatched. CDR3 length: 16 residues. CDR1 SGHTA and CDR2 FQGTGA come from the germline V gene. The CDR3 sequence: CASSTGTGMILRELFF. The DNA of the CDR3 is TGTGCCAGCAGCACCGGGACAGGGATGATTCTACGGGAGCTGTTTTTT. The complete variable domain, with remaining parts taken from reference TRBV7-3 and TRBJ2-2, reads GAGVSQTPSNKVTEKGKYVELRCDPISGHTALYWYRQSLGQGPEFLIYFQGTGAADDSGLPNDRFFAVRPEGSVSTLKIQRTERGDSAVYLCASSTGTGMILRELFFGEGSRLTVL.

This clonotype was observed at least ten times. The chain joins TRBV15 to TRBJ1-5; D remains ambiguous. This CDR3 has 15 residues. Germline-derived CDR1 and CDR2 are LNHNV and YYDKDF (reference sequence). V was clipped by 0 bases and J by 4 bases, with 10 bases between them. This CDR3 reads CATSRDPRQNQPQHF. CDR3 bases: TGTGCCACCAGCAGAGATCCCCGCCAGAATCAGCCCCAGCATTTT. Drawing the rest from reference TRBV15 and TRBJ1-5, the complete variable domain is DAMVIQNPRYQVTQFGKPVTLSCSQTLNHNVMYWYQQKSSQAPKLLFHYYDKDFNNEADTPDNFQSRRPNTSFCFLDIRSPGLGDTAMYLCATSRDPRQNQPQHFGDGTRLSIL.

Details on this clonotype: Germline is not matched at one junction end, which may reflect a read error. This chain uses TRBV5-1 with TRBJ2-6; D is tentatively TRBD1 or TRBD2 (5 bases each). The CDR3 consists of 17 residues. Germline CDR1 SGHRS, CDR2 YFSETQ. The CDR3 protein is CASSLAGVSSGANVPTF. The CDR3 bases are TGCGCCAGCAGCTTGGCCGGGGTTAGCTCTGGGGCCAACGTCCCGACTTTC.

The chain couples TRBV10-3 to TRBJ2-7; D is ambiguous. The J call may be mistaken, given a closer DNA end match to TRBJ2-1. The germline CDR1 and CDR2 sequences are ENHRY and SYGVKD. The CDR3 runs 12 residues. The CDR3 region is CAISPLVYEQFF. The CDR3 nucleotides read TGTGCCATCAGTCCCTTAGTATACGAGCAGTTCTTC.

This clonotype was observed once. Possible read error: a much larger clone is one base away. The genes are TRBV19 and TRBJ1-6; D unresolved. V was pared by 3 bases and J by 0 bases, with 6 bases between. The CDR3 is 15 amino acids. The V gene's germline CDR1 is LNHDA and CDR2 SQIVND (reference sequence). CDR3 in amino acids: CASSMSSSYNSPLHF. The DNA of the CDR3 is TGTGCCAGTAGTATGAGTAGCTCCTATAATTCACCCCTCCACTTT.

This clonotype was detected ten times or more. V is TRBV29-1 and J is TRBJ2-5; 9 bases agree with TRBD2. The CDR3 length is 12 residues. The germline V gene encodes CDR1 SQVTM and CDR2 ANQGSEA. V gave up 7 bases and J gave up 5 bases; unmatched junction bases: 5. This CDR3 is CSETSGLETQYF. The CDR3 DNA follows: TGCAGCGAAACTAGCGGGCTGGAGACCCAGTACTTC.

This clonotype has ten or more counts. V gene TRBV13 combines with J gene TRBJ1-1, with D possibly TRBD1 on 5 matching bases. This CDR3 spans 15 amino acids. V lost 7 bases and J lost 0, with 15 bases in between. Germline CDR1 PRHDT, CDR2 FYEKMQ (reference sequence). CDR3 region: CASTSWDAMNTEAFF. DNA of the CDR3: TGTGCCAGCACCTCTTGGGACGCTATGAACACTGAAGCTTTCTTT.

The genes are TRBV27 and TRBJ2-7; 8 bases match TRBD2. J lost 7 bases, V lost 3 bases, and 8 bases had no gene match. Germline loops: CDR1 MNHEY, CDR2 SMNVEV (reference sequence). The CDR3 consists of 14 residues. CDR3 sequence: CASSFPGGAWEQYF. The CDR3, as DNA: TGTGCCAGCAGTTTCCCGGGAGGGGCGTGGGAGCAGTACTTC.

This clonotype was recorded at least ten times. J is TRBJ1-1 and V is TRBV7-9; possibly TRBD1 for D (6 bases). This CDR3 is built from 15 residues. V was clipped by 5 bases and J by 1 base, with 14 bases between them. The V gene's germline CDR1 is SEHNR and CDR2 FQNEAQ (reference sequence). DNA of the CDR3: TGTGCCAGCAGCGCACCGGGACATAGGAACACTGAAGCTTTCTTT. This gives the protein CASSAPGHRNTEAFF.

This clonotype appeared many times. This CDR3 reads CASTRDGGNTIYF. In DNA, the CDR3 is TGTGCCAGCACCCGAGACGGGGGGAACACCATATATTTT. This chain uses TRBV5-4 with TRBJ1-3; D possibly corresponds to TRBD1 (5 bases). Germline V gene data show CDR1 as SGHNT and CDR2 as YYREEE (reference sequence). The length of the CDR3 is 13 residues. Trimming took 6 bases from V and 7 from J, leaving 14 bases between them.

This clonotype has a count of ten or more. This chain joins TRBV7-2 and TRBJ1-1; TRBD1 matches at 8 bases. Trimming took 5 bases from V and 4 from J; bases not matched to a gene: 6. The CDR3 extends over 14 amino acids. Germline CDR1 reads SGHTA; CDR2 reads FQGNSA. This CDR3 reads CASSVQGAFTEAFF. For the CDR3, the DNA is TGTGCCAGCAGCGTGCAGGGGGCGTTCACTGAAGCTTTCTTT.